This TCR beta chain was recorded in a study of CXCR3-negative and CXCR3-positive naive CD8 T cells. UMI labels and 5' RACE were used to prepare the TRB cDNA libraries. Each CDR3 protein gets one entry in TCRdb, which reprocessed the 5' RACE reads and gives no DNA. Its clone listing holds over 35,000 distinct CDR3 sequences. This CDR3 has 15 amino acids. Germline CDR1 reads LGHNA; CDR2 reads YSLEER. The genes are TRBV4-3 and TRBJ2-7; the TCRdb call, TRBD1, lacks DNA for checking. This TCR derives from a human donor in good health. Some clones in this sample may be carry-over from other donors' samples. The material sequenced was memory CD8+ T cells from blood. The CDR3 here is CASSQEGEVSYEQYF.